The T cell receptor beta chain under discussion was sequenced for a study of cytomegalovirus exposure and HLA in healthy donors (dated 2017 in TCRdb). A note on the overall study: According to a later analysis, the roughly 130 validation repertoires were produced on the same platform as the roughly 720 repertoires of the first cohort. A separate validation cohort of 100 to 150 different subjects was used in addition to the approximately 700-subject first cohort. To predict cytomegalovirus infection status, the study brought together high-throughput TCR immunosequencing, statistical association of individual TCRs with disease status, and machine learning. The aim of the study was to test whether cataloging public T cell receptors could identify signatures of past pathogen exposure. The investigation overall reported the following: A later analysis found that TCRs clustered in the first cohort also tended to co-occur in the 95 to 150 validation repertoires, with 90% to 95% of cluster scores above 0. A later analysis had no HLA typing for the validation cohort, so co-occurrence there was scored across all 120 repertoires. A total of around 150 TCR beta chains were listed by the study as associated with cytomegalovirus. Across donors, most TCR sequences were observed very rarely, whereas some public TCRs were present in many individuals. Three of the identified cytomegalovirus-associated TCR beta chains were confirmed in vitro to be specific for cytomegalovirus antigens. The classifier was reported to diagnose cytomegalovirus status with high specificity and sensitivity in both the original and validation cohorts. According to the authors, the approach could potentially be generalized to other disease states and immunological phenotypes.

CDR1 and CDR2, looked up from the germline V gene, are MGHRA and YSYEKL. A distance of 24 bases separates the germline ends of V and J, which lose 9 bases and 4 bases respectively. The CDR3 spans 16 residues, from the cysteine through the phenylalanine. Solely the CDR3 DNA is kept, with 48 bases framed from the first base. The library was prepared using the immunoSEQ multiplex PCR assay. In the paper's pipeline: A statistical classification framework was built for diagnosing cytomegalovirus status from the catalog of TCR beta chain sequences. In TCRdb, the immuneACCESS table is reduced to in-frame sequences with V and J assigned. These tables do not hold every clone; where another copy was compared, an unresolved V gene accounts for under half, and the others remain unexplained. Clone size and V and J calls were adopted from that table, with D and trimming inferred from the DNA. Present in this sample are around 100,000 clones, approximately 81% of which were seen just once. The ten largest clones capture 20% of the sample.

Donors formed part of the validation cohort, which comprised about 130 subjects and was distinct from the first cohort of 670 or so subjects. Notes on this clone: Its recognized antigen is unknown. There are no base qualities to consult, and no much larger clone falls within one base.

The rearranged segments are TRBV4-1 and TRBJ1-2, with TRBD1 perhaps the D gene, on 5 matching bases. The source material was PBMCs. This receptor was identified in a man between 18 and 35 years old in good health and CMV-seropositive. CDR3 sequence: CASTANLPRRGYGYTF. The nucleotide sequence reads TGCGCCAGTACCGCTAACTTACCTCGGAGGGGCTATGGCTACACCTTC.